This is a list of T cell receptor beta chains from one sample in a study of T cells in Graves' hyperthyroidism and ophthalmopathy. TCRdb re-derived calls from the multiplex PCR reads in MiXCR, one entry per CDR3 protein. The top ten hold around 15% of the sample, which has approximately 710,000 distinct CDR3 sequences, around 16% seen once. Specimen: blood. Receptors originate from a man between 50 and 59 years old with Graves' hyperthyroidism. Each CDR3 is given with its conserved first and last residue. A D gene is named only where the DNA matches it firmly. Clone sizes are given selectively: once, few, many, or a class where the clone is expanded.

>15|TRBV28|TRBJ2-1|-|many
TGTGCCAGCAGTCCCGGCACGGGACATTACAATGAGCAGTTCTTC
CASSPGTGHYNEQFF
>15|TRBV20-1|TRBJ1-1|-|-
TGCAGTGCTAGAACGCAATTGGGATTGGGGGAGCAAGCTTTCTTT
CSARTQLGLGEQAFF
>11|TRBV10-3|TRBJ2-2|-|once
TGTGCCATCAGTAACACCGGGGAGCTGTTTTTT
CAISNTGELFF
>15|TRBV9|TRBJ2-5|TRBD1|-
TGTGCCAGCAGCGTAAACTCGGGACAGCAAGAGACCCAGTACTTC
CASSVNSGQQETQYF
>15|TRBV7-2|TRBJ1-4|TRBD1|-
TGTGCCAGCAGCTCACAGGGGGAGACTAATGAAAAACTGTTTTTT
CASSSQGETNEKLFF
>15|TRBV5-1|TRBJ2-5|TRBD1|once
TGCGCCAGCAGCGCGGGACAGGGCGACCAAGAGACCCAGTACTTC
CASSAGQGDQETQYF
>17|TRBV6-5|TRBJ2-7|TRBD2|few
TGTGCCAGCAGTTCTGGGATAACTAGCGGGAGCATCTACGAGCAGTACTTC
CASSSGITSGSIYEQYF
>15|TRBV19|TRBJ2-7|TRBD2|-
TGTGCCAGTAGGGACGGACTAGCGGGGACCTACGAGCAGTACTTC
CASRDGLAGTYEQYF
>16|TRBV27|TRBJ2-1|TRBD1|few
TGTGCCAGCAGTTTCCGTCCAGGGGGTACGAGCAATGAGCAGTTCTTC
CASSFRPGGTSNEQFF
>16|TRBV14|TRBJ2-2|-|-
TGTGCCAGCATCCCTTATCCAGGGACCCCCTCCGGGGAGCTGTTTTTT
CASIPYPGTPSGELFF
>13|TRBV2|TRBJ1-2|-|many
TGTGCCAGCAGTGAAGGGACAGTCTATGGCTACACCTTC
CASSEGTVYGYTF
>15|TRBV27|TRBJ2-1|-|many
TGTGCCAGCAGTCCAAACAAGGTTTCCCCCAATGAGCAGTTCTTC
CASSPNKVSPNEQFF
>15|TRBV2|TRBJ1-4|-|many
TGTGCCAGCAGTGTGGGGGGCGCAGCTAATGAAAAACTGTTTTTT
CASSVGGAANEKLFF
>15|TRBV7-6|TRBJ1-1|-|many
TGTGCCAGCAGCTTAGTTTACGGGGCGACGACTGAAGCTTTCTTT
CASSLVYGATTEAFF
>16|TRBV7-2|TRBJ2-7|-|many
TGTGCCAGCAGTCACTCTCACGAGAAGGGATCCTACGAGCAGTACTTC
CASSHSHEKGSYEQYF
>15|TRBV19|TRBJ1-2|TRBD1|few
TGTGCCAGTAGTCACTCTACAGGGGTTTTGGATGGCTACACCTTC
CASSHSTGVLDGYTF
>15|TRBV20-1|TRBJ1-4|-|many
TGCAGTGCTAGAGATTGGGGGCAGGGCGATGAAAAACTGTTTTTT
CSARDWGQGDEKLFF
>14|TRBV6-5|TRBJ2-2|-|many
TGTGCCAGCAGTTACCTGCGAAACACCGGGGAGCTGTTTTTT
CASSYLRNTGELFF
>14|TRBV10-2|TRBJ2-7|-|many
TGCGCCAGCAGGGAAACAGGGAGCTCCTACGAGCAGTACTTC
CASRETGSSYEQYF
>14|TRBV10-1|TRBJ2-1|TRBD2|few
TGCGCCAGCAGTATTTTAGCGGGGCGCAATGAGCAGTTCTTC
CASSILAGRNEQFF
>15|TRBV12-3/TRBV12-4|TRBJ2-1|TRBD2|few
TGTGCCAGCAGTCGATTAGCGGGAGGCCTCAATGAGCAGTTCTTC
CASSRLAGGLNEQFF
>14|TRBV27|TRBJ2-7|-|-
TGTGCCAGCAGTTTAGGTGGGGCCGCCTACGAGCAGTACTTC
CASSLGGAAYEQYF
>13|TRBV28|TRBJ2-3|-|few
TGTGCCAGCAGTTTACCACCTAGGGATACGCAGTATTTT
CASSLPPRDTQYF
>15|TRBV12-3/TRBV12-4|TRBJ2-7|-|once
TGTGCCAGCAGTTTATTGGGACACCCTTCCTACGAGCAGTACTTC
CASSLLGHPSYEQYF
>12|TRBV29-1|TRBJ1-1|-|-
TGCAGCGTTGTATCAGGGGACACTGAAGCTTTCTTT
CSVVSGDTEAFF
>15|TRBV12-3/TRBV12-4|TRBJ1-5|-|few
TGTGCCAGCAGTTTCGGGGGGTCGCGCAATCAGCCCCAGCATTTT
CASSFGGSRNQPQHF
>15|TRBV28|TRBJ2-6|-|-
TGTGCCAGCATCCCGGAACAGGCTGGGGCCAACGTCCTGACTTTC
CASIPEQAGANVLTF
>16|TRBV6-2/TRBV6-3|TRBJ2-1|TRBD2|-
TGTGCCAGCAGTTCGGGGGGACTAGCGGCGAACAATGAGCAGTTCTTC
CASSSGGLAANNEQFF
>14|TRBV11-2|TRBJ2-1|-|many
TGTGCCAGCAGCTCCACCACAGTTGTCAATGAGCAGTTCTTC
CASSSTTVVNEQFF
>17|TRBV4-3|TRBJ1-4|-|-
TGCGCCAGCAGCCAAGATCGAAGGGTTGCAACTAATGAAAAACTGTTTTTT
CASSQDRRVATNEKLFF
>13|TRBV6-1|TRBJ1-2|-|few
TGTGCCAGCAAGGAAAGCGAACTATGGGGCTACACCTTC
CASKESELWGYTF
>15|TRBV27|TRBJ2-7|TRBD2|many
TGTGCCAGCAGTGCGCGGGACTACAACTCCTACGAGCAGTACTTC
CASSARDYNSYEQYF
>15|TRBV11-1|TRBJ2-6|-|many
TGTGCCAGCAGCTTGCGAATGTCTGGGGCCAACGTCCTGACTTTC
CASSLRMSGANVLTF
>16|TRBV5-5|TRBJ2-2|TRBD2|-
TGTGCCAGCAGCCAGACTAGCGGGAGTTTGGCCGGGGAGCTGTTTTTT
CASSQTSGSLAGELFF
>15|TRBV11-3|TRBJ2-5|-|many
TGTGCCAGCAGCTTGGTTGGCGACAGCCAAGAGACCCAGTACTTC
CASSLVGDSQETQYF